This passage covers 32 T cell receptor beta chains from one sample sequenced in a study of blood T cells in healthy people across ages. The second PCR ran roughly 7 to 11 cycles with a sample-barcoded 5' primer and J-beta primers. Each CDR3 protein gets one entry after TCRdb re-called the 5' RACE reads with MiXCR. This table has hundreds of thousands of distinct CDR3 sequences, approximately 30% appearing once. The sequenced sample consisted of blood. The source of these receptors is a woman at least 80 years old in good health.

V usage is TRBV20-1 and J usage is TRBJ2-1; 8 nucleotides align to TRBD2. CDR3 size: 19 residues. CDR1 and CDR2 (germline): DFQATT, SNEGSKA (reference sequence). V trimming: 1 base; J trimming: 5 bases; junction bases outside the gene matches: 19. The CDR3 nucleotides are TGCAGTGCTAGAGTCCCGTGGAGCGGGGGCCAGAGCCCCGACAATGAGCAGTTCTTC. It encodes CSARVPWSGGQSPDNEQFF.

This clonotype was detected a few times. The chain couples TRBV7-9 to TRBJ1-1; the D is unclear. Trimming cost V 8 bases and J 0 bases, with 7 bases left between them. Germline V lookup: CDR1 SEHNR, CDR2 FQNEAQ (reference sequence). The CDR3 sequence is 12 residues long. This CDR3 is CASVLLNTEAFF. The CDR3, as DNA: TGTGCCAGCGTTCTACTGAACACTGAAGCTTTCTTT.

This clonotype was seen ten or more times. The CDR3: CASSQDSSGGGVTETQYF. The CDR3 region has the DNA TGCGCCAGCAGCCAAGATTCCTCCGGCGGGGGGGTCACAGAGACCCAGTACTTC. The rearrangement joins TRBV4-3 to TRBJ2-5; 9 nucleotides align to TRBD2. The length of the CDR3 is 18 residues. V trimming: 0 bases; J trimming: 4 bases; junction bases outside the gene matches: 12. The germline V gene encodes CDR1 LGHNA and CDR2 YSLEER.

This clonotype came up many times. V gene TRBV7-9 combines with J gene TRBJ2-3, with TRBD1 matching 8 bases. The ends lost 3 bases at V and 5 bases at J; junction bases unmatched: 10. CDR3 length: 16 amino acids. Germline CDR1 and CDR2: SEHNR and FQNEAQ (reference sequence). Here the CDR3 DNA reads TGTGCCAGCAGCTTGGAGGGGACAGGAGACATAGATACGCAGTATTTT. Protein sequence: CASSLEGTGDIDTQYF.

The chain carries TRBV7-2 and TRBJ2-3; D is unclear. V gave up 5 bases and J gave up 5 bases, with 11 bases separating them. CDR1 and CDR2 (germline): SGHTA, FQGNSA. The CDR3 sequence is 13 residues long. The CDR3 coding sequence is TGTGCCAGCAGCCTCCGTTGGTTAGATACGCAGTATTTT. It yields the protein CASSLRWLDTQYF.

This clonotype was counted only a few times. V is TRBV6-1 and J is TRBJ2-2; D is ambiguous. V lost 2 bases and J 7 bases, leaving 11 bases between the germline ends. This CDR3 is 14 amino acids long. Germline CDR1 and CDR2: MNHNS and SASEGT. The CDR3 coding sequence is TGTGCCAGCAGTGAAACGAGGCTTGGCGGGGAGCTGTTTTTT. Amino acids: CASSETRLGGELFF.

This clonotype was found many times. The V and J genes are TRBV5-1 and TRBJ2-7, with a possible D match to TRBD2 (5 bases). The V end was cut by 4 bases, the J end by 5 bases, with 10 bases between. CDR3 length: 12 amino acids. Germline V gives CDR1 SGHRS, CDR2 YFSETQ. CDR3 in DNA: TGCGCCAGCAGCCTTGGGCGGGACGAGCAGTACTTC. Amino acid sequence: CASSLGRDEQYF. Filled out from reference TRBV5-1 and TRBJ2-7, the complete variable domain reads KAGVTQTPRYLIKTRGQQVTLSCSPISGHRSVSWYQQTPGQGLQFLFEYFSETQRNKGNFPGRFSGRQFSNSRSEMNVSTLELGDSALYLCASSLGRDEQYFGPGTRLTVT.

J is TRBJ2-4 and V is TRBV7-2; 14 bases map to TRBD2. The end of the DNA aligns better with TRBJ2-5, so the J call may be wrong. The CDR3 runs 17 residues. CDR1 is SGHTA, CDR2 FQGNSA, per germline. The CDR3, as DNA: TGTGCCAGCAGCTATGGACTAGCGGGGGGCATACAAGAGACCCAGTACTTC. This codes for CASSYGLAGGIQETQYF.

This clonotype was seen a few times. This rearrangement joins TRBV5-1 to TRBJ1-1; D is undetermined. The CDR3 length is 15 residues. V shed 0 bases and J shed 3 bases, with 12 bases lying between them. Germline CDR1 is SGHRS and CDR2 is YFSETQ. The DNA of the CDR3 is TGCGCCAGCAGCTTGGGTGGGCTGGCGGACACTGAAGCTTTCTTT. This sequence encodes CASSLGGLADTEAFF.

This clonotype appeared a few times. The V gene is TRBV5-1, the J gene TRBJ2-2, with 7 bases matching TRBD2. The ends lost 0 bases at V and 1 base at J; junction bases unmatched: 3. The CDR3 has 16 amino acids. CDR1 and CDR2 (germline): SGHRS, YFSETQ. CDR3 in DNA: TGCGCCAGCAGCTTGGTACTAGCGAAGAACACCGGGGAGCTGTTTTTT. This translates into CASSLVLAKNTGELFF.

This clonotype appeared many times. This rearrangement joins TRBV9 to TRBJ2-7; D tentatively fits TRBD1 or TRBD2 (5 bases each). V shed 0 bases and J shed 3 bases, with 13 bases lying between them. CDR1 SGDLS and CDR2 YYNGEE come from the germline V gene. The CDR3 consists of 15 residues. CDR3 sequence reads: CASSVDQGAFYEQYF. CDR3 DNA sequence: TGTGCCAGCAGCGTAGACCAGGGAGCGTTCTACGAGCAGTACTTC.

This clonotype was observed a few times. The CDR3 here is CSAKKRGGGQETQYF. The DNA of the CDR3 is TGCAGTGCGAAGAAGCGGGGGGGCGGCCAAGAGACCCAGTACTTC. The genes are TRBV20-1 and TRBJ2-5; the match to TRBD2 covers 10 bases. There are 15 residues in the CDR3. Germline V gene sequence: CDR1 DFQATT, CDR2 SNEGSKA (reference sequence). V was clipped by 6 bases and J by 1 base; unmatched bases: 8.

The V call is TRBV20-1, the J call TRBJ1-2; D possibly corresponds to TRBD1 (6 bases). V was clipped by 0 bases and J by 4 bases, with 18 bases between them. This CDR3 has 16 residues. CDR1 and CDR2 from the germline V gene are DFQATT and SNEGSKA (reference sequence). The DNA for the CDR3 is TGCAGTGCTAGAGATCGCTCCAGGGGCCAACTCTATGGCTACACCTTC. Its translation: CSARDRSRGQLYGYTF.

The chain has TRBV11-2 and TRBJ2-4; no definite D call. This CDR3 comprises 15 residues. The V gene's germline CDR1 is SGHAT and CDR2 FQNNGV. Trimming pared 0 bases from V and 6 bases from J, leaving 12 bases between. CDR3 DNA: TGTGCCAGCAGCTTAGATTCCGCCAGTGGAAACATTCAGTACTTC. This translates into CASSLDSASGNIQYF.

As to this clonotype: A much larger clone sits a single nucleotide away, making a read error possible. The V and J genes are TRBV3-1 and TRBJ2-5, with 7 bases lining up with TRBD1. Losses at the gene ends were 4 bases for V and 13 bases for J; bases not matched to a gene: 12. The CDR3 runs to 13 residues. CDR1 and CDR2 (germline): LGHDT, YNNKEL (reference sequence). For the CDR3, the DNA is TGTGCCAGCAGCCTTTCCGGACAGGTCGCCTTGTACTTC. Its translation is CASSLSGQVALYF.

This clonotype was seen many times. The rearrangement uses TRBV4-2 and TRBJ1-2, with D uncertain. This CDR3 comprises 13 residues. V lost 0 bases and J lost 7, with 9 bases in between. Per the germline V gene, CDR1 is LGHNA and CDR2 is YNFKEQ. CDR3 DNA: TGTGCCAGCAGCCAAGATATGACACCTGGCTACACCTTC. It translates to CASSQDMTPGYTF.

The genes are TRBV5-1 and TRBJ1-6, with D unresolved. V lost 3 bases to trimming and J lost 7 bases, with 11 bases between them. The V gene's germline CDR1 is SGHRS and CDR2 YFSETQ. The CDR3 extends over 14 amino acids. CDR3 protein: CASSSGAANSPLHF. CDR3 sequence (DNA): TGCGCCAGCAGCTCGGGAGCAGCGAATTCACCCCTCCACTTT.

A remark on this clonotype: At one of its ends the junction is not consistent with the germline gene, which may arise from a read error. The CDR3 loop reads CACSQDPQGLAGCDTQYF. The CDR3 DNA reads TGTGCCTGCAGCCAAGATCCCCAGGGACTAGCGGGCTGTGATACGCAGTATTTT. The chain links TRBV4-2 to TRBJ2-3; 12 positions match TRBD2. The CDR3 has 18 residues. Looked up from germline, CDR1 is LGHNA and CDR2 is YNFKEQ.

About this clonotype itself: A much larger clone differs by one base, so this may be a read error. The chain is built from TRBV20-1 and TRBJ2-4, with 14 bases fitting TRBD2. The CDR3 covers 16 residues. Germline V gene lookup returns CDR1 DFQATT and CDR2 SNEGSKA (reference sequence). V shed 2 bases and J 13 bases; nucleotides not matched to a gene: 13. CDR3 DNA: TGCAGTGCTAGATCTCCCGGGACTAGCGGGGGCAATGAGCAGTACTTC. This codes for CSARSPGTSGGNEQYF.

V gene TRBV20-1 combines with J gene TRBJ2-1; D gene ambiguous. Trimming cost V 3 bases and J 3 bases, with 6 bases left between them. The CDR3 is 12 amino acids. Germline lookup yields CDR1 DFQATT and CDR2 SNEGSKA (reference sequence). The CDR3 loop is CSASRNYNEQFF. CDR3 bases: TGCAGTGCTAGTAGGAACTACAATGAGCAGTTCTTC.

V gene TRBV4-1 combines with J gene TRBJ1-4, with 9 bases matching TRBD1. The CDR3 contains 15 residues. Germline V lookup: CDR1 MGHRA, CDR2 YSYEKL. V dropped 3 bases and J dropped 7; count of bases not matched to a gene: 6. The CDR3 protein is CASSHPGTGSEKLFF. The CDR3, as DNA: TGCGCCAGCAGCCACCCCGGGACAGGGAGTGAAAAACTGTTTTTT.

The genes are TRBV20-1 and TRBJ2-1; no clear D gene. The CDR3 covers 14 residues. The V end was cut by 2 bases, the J end by 10 bases, with 18 bases between. Per germline, CDR1 DFQATT and CDR2 SNEGSKA (reference sequence). The chain's CDR3 is CSARSVKVLVEQFF. The DNA for the CDR3 is TGCAGTGCTAGATCTGTAAAAGTTTTGGTGGAGCAGTTCTTC.

This clonotype was seen more than once but under ten times. This chain uses TRBV3-1 with TRBJ2-1, with D tentatively TRBD2 (5 bases). CDR1 LGHDT and CDR2 YNNKEL come from the germline V gene (reference sequence). V lost 1 base, J lost 9 bases, and 13 bases lay in between. This CDR3 is 14 amino acids long. The DNA of the CDR3 is TGTGCCAGCAGCCAAGGCTTTTTCGGAGGTGAGCAGTTCTTC. Translating gives CASSQGFFGGEQFF.

This CDR3 reads CASSDGGPCGYTF. The CDR3 DNA reads TGTGCCAGCAGTGATGGGGGGCCCTGTGGCTACACCTTC. The chain links TRBV6-1 to TRBJ1-2, with TRBD1 as a possible D gene (6 bases). This CDR3 has 13 amino acids. Deletions cut 3 bases from V and 7 bases from J, with 12 bases between. CDR1 MNHNS and CDR2 SASEGT come from the germline V gene.

This chain links TRBV5-6 with TRBJ1-5; D call uncertain. The germline gives CDR1 SGHDT, CDR2 YYEEEE. V was pared by 4 bases and J by 8 bases, with 22 bases between. This CDR3 has 16 residues. The chain's CDR3 is CASSLKENLLREPQHF. For the CDR3, the DNA is TGTGCCAGCAGCCTCAAGGAGAATCTCTTACGGGAGCCCCAGCATTTT.

This clonotype has ten or more counts. Here the CDR3 DNA reads TGTGCCAGCAGCTCCGACCCTACAGGGCTCGGCGGCTACACCTTC. Residues: CASSSDPTGLGGYTF. This chain connects TRBV7-2 to TRBJ1-2; D is possibly TRBD1 (6 bases). Germline assignment: CDR1 SGHTA and CDR2 FQGNSA. The V gene lost 4 bases and the J gene lost 8 bases, with 20 bases spanning the gap. The CDR3 contains 15 residues.

Only a few counts were recorded for this clonotype. This sequence joins TRBV27 and TRBJ1-6, with D maybe TRBD1 (6 bases). Trimming shortened V by 5 bases and J by 9 bases, and 20 bases separated the two germline ends. Germline assignment: CDR1 MNHEY and CDR2 SMNVEV (reference sequence). CDR3 length: 16 amino acids. CDR3: CASSPSGGPLGSPLHF. The CDR3 DNA follows: TGTGCCAGCAGTCCCAGTGGGGGGCCTTTGGGTTCACCCCTCCACTTT.

This clonotype was counted at least ten times. One end of the junction does not line up with germline, which may come from a read error. The CDR3 sequence: CASSLVGGAGETQYF. The CDR3 nucleotides read TGTGCCAGCAGCTTAGTCGGGGGGGCGGGGGAGACCCAGTACTTC. The chain recombines TRBV12-3 or TRBV12-4 with TRBJ2-5; 8 bases are shared with TRBD2. The length of the CDR3 is 15 residues.

This clonotype was detected only a few times. A much more abundant neighbour one base away suggests this may be a read error. The chain uses TRBV7-6 and TRBJ2-2; 7 nucleotides match TRBD1. CDR1 and CDR2 (germline): SGHVS, FNYEAQ. The CDR3 runs 16 residues. This CDR3 reads CASSPRWDRHTGERFF. CDR3 coding DNA: TGTGCCAGCAGCCCAAGATGGGACAGACACACCGGGGAGCGGTTTTTT.

This clonotype was observed a handful of times. The V call is TRBV5-8, the J call TRBJ2-5; TRBD1 aligns across 7 bases. Germline V gene data show CDR1 as SGHTS and CDR2 as YDEGEE. CDR3 length equals 16 residues. V lost 1 base and J lost 4; bases outside the gene matches: 10. The CDR3 is CASSLLLVSGGETQYF. As DNA, the CDR3 is TGTGCCAGCAGCTTGTTGTTGGTGTCAGGGGGAGAGACCCAGTACTTC.

This clonotype was counted many times. The J gene is TRBJ2-7, the V gene TRBV7-9, with TRBD2 matching over 8 bases. The germline V gene has CDR1 SEHNR and CDR2 FQNEAQ (reference sequence). Trimming at V came to 0 bases and at J to 5 bases, leaving 9 bases not matched to a gene. The CDR3 totals 16 residues. CDR3 sequence (DNA): TGTGCCAGCAGCTTAGCGCGCGCCGGGGGGGACGACGAGCAGTACTTC. Protein product: CASSLARAGGDDEQYF.

This clonotype was detected ten times or more. V and J are TRBV20-1 and TRBJ2-1, with TRBD2 as a possible D gene (6 bases). The CDR3 spans 13 residues. Trimming removed 3 bases from V and 6 bases from J, with 12 bases in between. The germline gives CDR1 DFQATT, CDR2 SNEGSKA (reference sequence). As DNA, the CDR3 is TGCAGTGCTAGCGGGGGACTGGGCAATGAGCAGTTCTTC. It translates to CSASGGLGNEQFF.